This T cell receptor beta chain emerged from a study of pediatric ulcerative colitis (dated by TCRdb to between 2018 and 2021). The study in broad terms: Of the ulcerative colitis patients, about seven had pancolitis and two had left-sided colitis, and histology in every patient was consistent with ulcerative colitis. From about ten newly diagnosed, treatment-naive pediatric ulcerative colitis patients and four non-IBD control children, paired blood and rectal samples were collected. By Pediatric Ulcerative Colitis Activity Index, mild disease was classified in two patients, moderate disease in four and acute severe colitis in three. Here is what the overall study found, with its caveats: Significantly higher autologous blood-rectal clonal overlap was found in ulcerative colitis patients than in controls, which suggested increased T cell trafficking to inflamed tissue. A couple of rectal CDR3 clonotypes were detected in all ulcerative colitis patients and were not detected in any of the controls. The healthy control group was small, consisting of only a handful of individuals. Because repertoires were derived from total lymphocyte DNA, patterns in rare subsets such as regulatory T cells may not have been reflected. Features of the rectal repertoire distinguished controls, mild-moderate colitis patients and acute severe colitis patients, and in acute severe colitis, rectal diversity was reduced because of clonal expansions. For technical reasons, the blood samples of two patients yielded substantially fewer templates, so those samples were excluded from the blood-rectal overlap analysis.

The germline V gene gives CDR1 as MDHEN and CDR2 as SYDVKM. Germline trimming: 3 bases from V, 2 bases from J; junction bases outside gene matches: 7. The CDR3, cysteine through phenylalanine, is 16 amino acids long. Only the CDR3 part of the read is kept: 48 bases, read in frame from the first base. Rearranged CDR3 beta regions were amplified from genomic DNA with multiplex V and J primers using the immunoSEQ TRB Survey service. To keep depth equal across samples, survey-level sequencing depth of up to 500,000 reads per sample was applied. The libraries were purified and pooled, then sequenced using Illumina technology. The paper's data handling went like this. Productive clonality, sample overlap, pairwise scatters, CDR3 beta length, V/D/J gene usage and productiveness were all assessed with the immunoSEQ online tools. Alongside Shannon and Simpson indices, calculated diversity was computed as the number of unique rearrangements divided by total templates, multiplied by 100. Principal component analysis used the R prcomp function and ggbiplot package on Z-score normalized data. Morisita's index was used to quantify the clonal overlap between blood and rectum within each subject. Drawn from immuneACCESS, this table holds only the in-frame rearrangements with V and J called that TCRdb kept. Clones are partly lost; checked studies trace under half to an unresolved V gene and leave the rest unexplained. V, J and clone size are those of that table, while D and trimming were read from the DNA. This sample has approximately 5,000 clones in its table, and roughly nine tenths of those were observed once. Jointly, the top ten make up more than 2% of the sample.

Before the diagnostic colonoscopy, none of the ulcerative colitis patients had been given immunosuppressive medication. A blood sample was drawn at the time of the colonoscopy. The Wizard kit (Promega) was used to extract genomic DNA from both blood and intestinal samples. As regards this clone: What antigen it recognizes has not been identified. No base-level quality is on record; no much larger clone is a single base apart.

The chain couples TRBV28 to TRBJ1-1, and TRBD1 matches 9 of the central bases. The receptor was isolated from a boy aged 5-17 years with mild ulcerative colitis. The sample comprised blood. The nucleotides are TGTGCCAGCAGTTTCGTGACAGGGGGTGCCAACACTGAAGCTTTCTTT. It translates as CASSFVTGGANTEAFF.